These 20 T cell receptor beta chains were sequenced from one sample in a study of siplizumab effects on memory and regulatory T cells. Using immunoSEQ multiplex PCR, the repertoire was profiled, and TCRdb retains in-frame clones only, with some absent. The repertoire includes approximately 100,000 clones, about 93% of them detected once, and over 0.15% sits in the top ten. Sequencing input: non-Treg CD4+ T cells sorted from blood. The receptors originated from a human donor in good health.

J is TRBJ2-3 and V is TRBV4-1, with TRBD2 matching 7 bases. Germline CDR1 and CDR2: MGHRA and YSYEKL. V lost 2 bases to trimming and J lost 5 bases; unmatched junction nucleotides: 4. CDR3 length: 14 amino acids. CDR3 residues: CASSQRGRVDTQYF. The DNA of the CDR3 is TGCGCCAGCAGCCAACGGGGGAGGGTAGATACGCAGTATTTT.

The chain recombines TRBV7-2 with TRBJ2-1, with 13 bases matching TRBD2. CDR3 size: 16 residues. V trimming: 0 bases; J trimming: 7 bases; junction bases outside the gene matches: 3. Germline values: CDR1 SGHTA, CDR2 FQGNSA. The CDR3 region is CASSLARLAGGNEQFF. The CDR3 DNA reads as TGTGCCAGCAGCTTAGCAAGACTAGCGGGGGGAAATGAGCAGTTCTTC.

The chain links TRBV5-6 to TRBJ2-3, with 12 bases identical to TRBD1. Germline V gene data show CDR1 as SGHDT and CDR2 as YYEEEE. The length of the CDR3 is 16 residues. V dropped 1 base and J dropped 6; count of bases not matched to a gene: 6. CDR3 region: CASSLSGTGGADTQYF. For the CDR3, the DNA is TGTGCCAGCAGCTTGTCCGGGACAGGGGGCGCGGATACGCAGTATTTT. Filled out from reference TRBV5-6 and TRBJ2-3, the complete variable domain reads DAGVTQSPTHLIKTRGQQVTLRCSPKSGHDTVSWYQQALGQGPQFIFQYYEEEERQRGNFPDRFSGHQFPNYSSELNVNALLLGDSALYLCASSLSGTGGADTQYFGPGTRLTVL.

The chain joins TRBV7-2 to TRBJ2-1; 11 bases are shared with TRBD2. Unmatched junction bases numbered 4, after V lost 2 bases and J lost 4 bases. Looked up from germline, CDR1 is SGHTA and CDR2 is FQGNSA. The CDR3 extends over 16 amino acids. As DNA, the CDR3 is TGTGCCAGCAGCTTAACGACTAGCGGGATTTACAATGAGCAGTTCTTC. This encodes CASSLTTSGIYNEQFF. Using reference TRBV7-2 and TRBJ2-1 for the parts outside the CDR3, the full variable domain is GAGVSQSPSNKVTEKGKDVELRCDPISGHTALYWYRQSLGQGLEFLIYFQGNSAPDKSGLPSDRFSAERTGGSVSTLTIQRTQQEDSAVYLCASSLTTSGIYNEQFFGPGTRLTVL.

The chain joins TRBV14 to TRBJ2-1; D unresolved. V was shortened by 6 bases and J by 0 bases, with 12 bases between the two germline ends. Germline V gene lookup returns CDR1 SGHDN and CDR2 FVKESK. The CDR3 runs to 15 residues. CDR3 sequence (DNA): TGTGCCAGCAGTTCCACCCCGAGCTCCTACAATGAGCAGTTCTTC. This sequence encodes CASSSTPSSYNEQFF.

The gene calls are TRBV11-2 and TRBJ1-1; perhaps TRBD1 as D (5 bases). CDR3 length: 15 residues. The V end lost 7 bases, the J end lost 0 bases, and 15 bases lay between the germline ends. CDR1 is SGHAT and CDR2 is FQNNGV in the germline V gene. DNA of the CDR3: TGTGCCAGCATCGCCTGGGGGTCCATGAACACTGAAGCTTTCTTT. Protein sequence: CASIAWGSMNTEAFF.

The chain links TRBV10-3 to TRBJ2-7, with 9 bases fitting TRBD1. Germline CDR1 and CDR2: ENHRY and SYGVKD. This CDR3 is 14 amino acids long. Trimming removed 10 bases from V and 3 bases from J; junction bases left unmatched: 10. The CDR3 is CARNPGQGDYEQYF. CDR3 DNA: TGTGCCAGAAATCCGGGACAGGGTGACTACGAGCAGTACTTC.

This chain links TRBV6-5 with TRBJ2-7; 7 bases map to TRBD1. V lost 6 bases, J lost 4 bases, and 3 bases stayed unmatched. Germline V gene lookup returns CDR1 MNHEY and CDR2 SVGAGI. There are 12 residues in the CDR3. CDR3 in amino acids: CASSSTGYEQYF. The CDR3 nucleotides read TGTGCCAGCAGCTCGACAGGGTACGAGCAGTACTTC.

CDR3 sequence: CAWNGNREETQYF. The CDR3 bases are TGTGCCTGGAACGGGAATAGAGAAGAGACCCAGTACTTC. The J gene is TRBJ2-5, the V gene TRBV30; TRBD2 is a possible D gene (5 bases). V lost 4 bases and J 3 bases, leaving 12 bases between the germline ends. CDR3 size: 13 residues. Per the germline V gene, CDR1 is GTSNPN and CDR2 is SVGIG (reference sequence).

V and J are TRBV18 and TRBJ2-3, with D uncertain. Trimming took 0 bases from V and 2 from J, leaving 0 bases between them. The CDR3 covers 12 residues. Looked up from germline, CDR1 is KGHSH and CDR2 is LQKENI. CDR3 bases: TGTGCCAGCTCACCACCCACAGATACGCAGTATTTT. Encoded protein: CASSPPTDTQYF.

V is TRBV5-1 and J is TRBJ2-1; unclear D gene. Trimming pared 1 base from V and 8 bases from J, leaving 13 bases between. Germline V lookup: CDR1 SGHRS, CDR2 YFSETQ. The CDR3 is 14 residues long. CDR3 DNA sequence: TGCGCCAGCAGCTTGAGTGGGTGGGCGTATGAGCAGTTCTTC. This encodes CASSLSGWAYEQFF.

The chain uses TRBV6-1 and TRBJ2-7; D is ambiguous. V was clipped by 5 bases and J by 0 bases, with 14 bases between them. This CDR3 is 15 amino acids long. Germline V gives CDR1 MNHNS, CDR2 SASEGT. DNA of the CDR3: TGTGCCAGCAGTATCTCCTGGACGGACTCCTACGAGCAGTACTTC. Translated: CASSISWTDSYEQYF.

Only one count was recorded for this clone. CDR3 in DNA: TGTGCCAGCAGCTTGGACGACAGGGAGAGCTCCTATAATTCACCCCTCCACTTT. This codes for CASSLDDRESSYNSPLHF. The chain employs TRBV7-3 and TRBJ1-6; 7 bases are a match to TRBD1. The V gene end was trimmed by 3 bases and the J gene end by 0 bases; junction bases not matched to a gene: 8. From germline, CDR1 is SGHTA and CDR2 FQGTGA. This CDR3 is 18 amino acids long. Complete variable domain (other parts from reference TRBV7-3 and TRBJ1-6): GAGVSQTPSNKVTEKGKYVELRCDPISGHTALYWYRQSLGQGPEFLIYFQGTGAADDSGLPNDRFFAVRPEGSVSTLKIQRTERGDSAVYLCASSLDDRESSYNSPLHFGNGTRLTVT.

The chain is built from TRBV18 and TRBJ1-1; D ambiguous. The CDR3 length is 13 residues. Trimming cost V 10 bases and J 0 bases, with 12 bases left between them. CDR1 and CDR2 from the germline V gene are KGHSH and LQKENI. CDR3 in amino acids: CATLGNMNTEAFF. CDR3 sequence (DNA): TGTGCCACCTTGGGGAATATGAACACTGAAGCTTTCTTT. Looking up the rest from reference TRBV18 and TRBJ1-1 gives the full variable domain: NAGVMQNPRHLVRRRGQEARLRCSPMKGHSHVYWYRQLPEEGLKFMVYLQKENIIDESGMPKERFSAEFPKEGPSILRIQQVVRGDSAAYFCATLGNMNTEAFFGQGTRLTVV.

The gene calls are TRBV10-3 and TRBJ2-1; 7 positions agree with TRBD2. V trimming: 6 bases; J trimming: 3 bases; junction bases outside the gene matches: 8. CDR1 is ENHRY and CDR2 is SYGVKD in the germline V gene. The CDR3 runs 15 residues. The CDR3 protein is CAIRDRDYLYNEQFF. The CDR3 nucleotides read TGTGCCATCAGGGACCGGGACTACCTCTACAATGAGCAGTTCTTC.

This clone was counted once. The CDR3: CATSRIMTGGYGYTF. The CDR3 nucleotides are TGTGCCACCAGCAGAATAATGACAGGAGGCTATGGCTACACCTTC. V usage is TRBV15 and J usage is TRBJ1-2, with TRBD1 as a possible D gene (6 bases). The V and J ends lost 2 bases and 4 bases respectively, with 14 bases between them. CDR1 is LNHNV and CDR2 is YYDKDF in the germline V gene (reference sequence). The CDR3 length is 15 residues. Based on the CDR3 plus reference TRBV15 and TRBJ1-2, the full variable domain is DAMVIQNPRYQVTQFGKPVTLSCSQTLNHNVMYWYQQKSSQAPKLLFHYYDKDFNNEADTPDNFQSRRPNTSFCFLDIRSPGLGDTAMYLCATSRIMTGGYGYTFGSGTRLTVV.

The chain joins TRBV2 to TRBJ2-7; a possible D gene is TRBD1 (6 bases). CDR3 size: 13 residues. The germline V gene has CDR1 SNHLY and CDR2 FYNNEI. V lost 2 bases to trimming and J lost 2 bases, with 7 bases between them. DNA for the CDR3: TGTGCCAGCAGTGAAAGGGACACCTACGAGCAGTACTTC. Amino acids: CASSERDTYEQYF.

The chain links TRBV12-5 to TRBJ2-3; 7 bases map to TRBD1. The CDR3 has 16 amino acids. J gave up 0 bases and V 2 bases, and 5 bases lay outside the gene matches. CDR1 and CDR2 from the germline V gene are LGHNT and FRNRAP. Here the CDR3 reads CASGLLRDRSTDTQYF. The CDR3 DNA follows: TGTGCTAGTGGTTTGCTCCGGGACAGAAGCACAGATACGCAGTATTTT.

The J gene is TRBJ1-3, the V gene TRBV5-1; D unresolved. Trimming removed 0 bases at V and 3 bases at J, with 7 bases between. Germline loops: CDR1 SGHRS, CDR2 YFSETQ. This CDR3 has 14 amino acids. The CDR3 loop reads CASSLGLYGNTIYF. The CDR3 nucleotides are TGCGCCAGCAGCTTGGGACTCTATGGAAACACCATATATTTT.

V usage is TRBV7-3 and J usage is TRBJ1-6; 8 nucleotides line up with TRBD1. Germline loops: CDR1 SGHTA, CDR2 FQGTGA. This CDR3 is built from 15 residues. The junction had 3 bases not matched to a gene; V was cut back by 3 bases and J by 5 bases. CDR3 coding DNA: TGTGCCAGCAGCTTGACAGGGGTGGATAATTCACCCCTCCACTTT. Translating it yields CASSLTGVDNSPLHF.